This note documents a single TCR beta chain sequence. Looked up from germline, CDR1 is LGHDT and CDR2 is YNNKEL (reference sequence). V shed 3 bases and J shed 2 bases, with 11 bases lying between them. The CDR3 is 15 amino acids. The data were obtained in a study of blood T cell repertoires in COVID-19. Study at large: Material from acute and convalescent COVID-19 was sourced from the United States, Italy and Spain.

TCRdb keeps only in-frame clones here, not all; method: immunoSEQ multiplex PCR. The sample lists some 160,000 clones, about 87% seen once, with 10% in the top ten. The origin of this receptor is a woman in her seventies with COVID-19, enrolled during active disease. The V call is TRBV3-1 (or the pseudogene TRBV3-2), the J call TRBJ1-3; a possible D gene is TRBD1 (5 bases). What was sequenced was peripheral blood. The CDR3 sequence is CASSQRQGTGNTIYF. The DNA of the CDR3 is TGTGCCAGCAGCCAGCGGCAGGGTACTGGAAACACCATATATTTT.